This passage covers 9 T cell receptor beta chains from one sample sequenced in a study of cytomegalovirus exposure and HLA in healthy donors. The PCR made use of 60 Vbeta and 13 Jbeta primers. Sequenced by immunoSEQ multiplex PCR; TCRdb stores in-frame clones only, minus some. The table for this sample gives approximately 110,000 clones. Specimen: PBMCs. Receptors were obtained from a man aged 45-60 years in good health and CMV-seronegative.

This chain links TRBV7-9 with TRBJ2-3, with 8 bases fitting TRBD2. J lost 6 bases, V lost 5 bases, and 19 bases had no gene match. CDR3 length equals 18 residues. Per germline, CDR1 SEHNR and CDR2 FQNEAQ (reference sequence). CDR3 loop: CASSPASGGFLVPDTQYF. CDR3 nucleotide sequence: TGTGCCAGCAGCCCCGCGAGCGGGGGCTTTCTAGTCCCCGATACGCAGTATTTT.

The CDR3 DNA sequence: TGCGCCAGCGGGACCCACCAGACAGGGAGCAACACTGAAGCTTTCTTT. Residues: CASGTHQTGSNTEAFF. The V and J genes are TRBV5-1 and TRBJ1-1; 7 positions match TRBD1. The CDR3 consists of 16 residues. V was pared by 7 bases and J by 2 bases, with 14 bases of the junction left unmatched. Germline V gene lookup returns CDR1 SGHRS and CDR2 YFSETQ.

Points on this clone: At one boundary the junction diverges from the germline segment, which might be a read error. V gene TRBV7-7 combines with J gene TRBJ2-5; TRBD2 aligns across 14 bases. The CDR3 is made up of 17 amino acids. Germline V gene data show CDR1 as SSHAT and CDR2 as FNYEAQ (reference sequence). CDR3 amino acids: CASSPGTSGGPQETQYF. The CDR3 region has the DNA TGTGCTAGCAGCCCGGGGACTAGCGGGGGACCCCAAGAGACCCAGTACTTC.

This sequence joins TRBV7-2 and TRBJ1-6, with D unresolved. There are 14 residues in the CDR3. Germline V gene lookup returns CDR1 SGHTA and CDR2 FQGNSA. The V end was cut by 3 bases, the J end by 3 bases, with 6 bases between. The CDR3 nucleotides are TGTGCCAGCAGCTTTAGCGTCTATAATTCACCCCTCCACTTT. It yields the protein CASSFSVYNSPLHF.

V and J are TRBV11-3 and TRBJ2-5; 8 positions agree with TRBD2. Germline CDR1 is SGHNT and CDR2 is YENEEA. The CDR3 is 14 residues long. V lost 5 bases, J lost 7 bases, and 9 bases stayed unmatched. The CDR3 DNA reads as TGTGCCAGCAGCCTCATGCAGGCGGGGGGGACCCAGTACTTC. Translated: CASSLMQAGGTQYF.

The genes are TRBV30 and TRBJ2-1, with D tentatively TRBD2 (5 bases). The CDR3 sequence is 13 residues long. V was clipped by 8 bases and J by 5 bases, with 16 bases between them. Germline V gene data show CDR1 as GTSNPN and CDR2 as SVGIG (reference sequence). DNA for the CDR3: TGTGCCGGACGCGGCGTCGGGAACAATGAGCAGTTCTTC. Its protein is CAGRGVGNNEQFF.

This chain uses TRBV27 with TRBJ2-7; D ambiguous. CDR3 length equals 13 residues. Germline CDR1 is MNHEY and CDR2 is SMNVEV (reference sequence). Trimming shortened V by 3 bases and J by 3 bases, and 9 bases separated the two germline ends. DNA for the CDR3: TGTGCCAGCAGTTTCCCAGGCAGCTACGAGCAGTACTTC. Its protein product is CASSFPGSYEQYF.

The J gene is TRBJ2-3, the V gene TRBV6-1; TRBD2 agrees at 13 bases. The CDR3 contains 16 residues. J gave up 6 bases and V 1 base, and 4 bases lay outside the gene matches. CDR1 is MNHNS, CDR2 SASEGT, per germline. The CDR3 nucleotides read TGTGCCAGCAGTGAAGGACTAGCGGGGGGATCGGATACGCAGTATTTT. This codes for CASSEGLAGGSDTQYF.

This rearrangement joins TRBV7-8 to TRBJ2-2; 11 bases agree with TRBD1. CDR3 length equals 16 residues. Trimming took 5 bases from V and 4 from J; bases not matched to a gene: 6. Germline CDR1 is SGHVS and CDR2 is FQNEAQ. CDR3 DNA sequence: TGTGCCAGCAGCCCCCGGGACAGGGGGAGCACCGGGGAGCTGTTTTTT. This translates into CASSPRDRGSTGELFF. Based on the CDR3 plus reference TRBV7-8 and TRBJ2-2, the full variable domain is GAGVSQSPRYKVAKRGQDVALRCDPISGHVSLFWYQQALGQGPEFLTYFQNEAQLDKSGLPSDRFFAERPEGSVSTLKIQRTQQEDSAVYLCASSPRDRGSTGELFFGEGSRLTVL.